This T cell receptor (beta chain) was sequenced for a study of blood T cells in healthy people across ages. The CDR3 is made up of 12 amino acids. The germline V gene has CDR1 DFQATT and CDR2 SNEGSKA (reference sequence). Then a second PCR, running roughly 7 to 11 cycles, was carried out with a sample-barcoded 5' primer and a J-beta primer mix. TCRdb recomputed calls from the 5' RACE reads with MiXCR, one row per CDR3 protein. Here the sample spans some 900,000 distinct CDR3 sequences, about 48% being singletons. Sequencing input: blood. The V gene is TRBV20-1, the J gene TRBJ2-7; D may be TRBD1 (6 bases). The clonotype originates from a man aged 30 to 45 in good health. CDR3 sequence reads: CRIGQGIYEQYF. CDR3 DNA: TGCAGGATCGGGCAGGGGATCTACGAGCAGTACTTC.